This T cell receptor beta chain was identified during a study of shared clonotypes between healthy human individuals. Study overall: A donor's plate count was three for CD4 naive and three for CD4 memory; CD8 naive had two and CD8 memory one. Study outcomes and limitations: Memory subsets generally showed smaller estimated richness than naive subsets did.

Using immunoSEQ multiplex PCR, the repertoire was profiled, and TCRdb retains in-frame clones only, with some absent. The table shows more than 1.2 million clones, with less than 99% occurring only once. Notes on this clone: Its antigen is still unknown.

Germline CDR1 is SGHTA and CDR2 is FQGNSA. Trimming at V came to 1 base and at J to 2 bases, leaving 5 bases not matched to a gene. The CDR3 totals 16 residues. This sequence was found in a man aged 30-40 years in good health. Specimen: naive CD4+ T cells sorted from blood. Subset in this sample: CD45RA+ positively selected. The genes are TRBV7-2 and TRBJ2-3; the match to TRBD1 covers 8 bases. DNA of the CDR3: TGTGCCAGCAGCTTAGGCCAGGGGGCGATCACAGATACGCAGTATTTT. Amino acids: CASSLGQGAITDTQYF.